Included here is one TCR beta chain sequence, with context. The sample belongs to a study of human T cells and chemical hapten exposure. The germline CDR1 and CDR2 sequences are SSHAT and FNYEAQ (reference sequence). V was pared by 0 bases and J by 6 bases, with 7 bases between. The CDR3 is 13 amino acids. The sample's time point: patch test 1, 2 weeks after DPC sensitization. The sample's treatment: therapeutic diphenylcyclopropenone sensitization with weekly scalp DPC. Staff drew blood before applying each patch test. One entry per CDR3 protein results from TCRdb running MiXCR on the RACE reads. The sample holds about 60,000 distinct CDR3 sequences, approximately 9.3% seen once.

Sample: whole blood, taken in connection with sensitization to the hapten diphenylcyclopropenone (DPC). This receptor was taken from a woman in her 40s with alopecia areata. Some clones in this sample may be carry-over from other donors' samples. The V call is TRBV7-7, the J call TRBJ2-3; D not certain. The CDR3 DNA reads as TGTGCCAGCAGCTTAGCAATAGATGATACGCAGTATTTT. It codes for CASSLAIDDTQYF.